The next 19 T cell receptor beta chains were all read from a single sample in a study of chronic HIV infection and antiretroviral therapy. TCRdb redid the calling of the 5' RACE reads with MiXCR, one entry per CDR3 protein. The data show about 31,000 distinct CDR3 sequences, around 9% seen once. Sample: peripheral blood. The receptors shown here come from an adult who had HIV and had not received antiretroviral therapy, or was an uninfected healthy control (not recorded which).

This clonotype was picked up many times. The chain has TRBV11-2 and TRBJ2-3; 7 nucleotides line up with TRBD1. Trimming at V came to 3 bases and at J to 2 bases, leaving 8 bases not matched to a gene. Germline loops: CDR1 SGHAT, CDR2 FQNNGV. CDR3 length: 16 residues. CDR3 nucleotide sequence: TGTGCCAGCAGCTTGGTTACAGGGGTCGACACAGATACGCAGTATTTT. Translated: CASSLVTGVDTDTQYF. The entire variable domain, with the rest obtained from reference TRBV11-2 and TRBJ2-3, is as follows: EAGVAQSPRYKIIEKRQSVAFWCNPISGHATLYWYQQILGQGPKLLIQFQNNGVVDDSQLPKDRFSAERLKGVDSTLKIQPAKLEDSAVYLCASSLVTGVDTDTQYFGPGTRLTVL.

V usage is TRBV3-1 and J usage is TRBJ1-4, with 8 positions matching TRBD1. Germline CDR1 and CDR2: LGHDT and YNNKEL (reference sequence). The CDR3 is 15 residues long. Trimming took 1 base from V and 7 from J; bases not matched to a gene: 5. For the CDR3, the DNA is TGTGCCAGCAGCCAAGTGACAGGGGAGCTTGAAAAACTGTTTTTT. Protein: CASSQVTGELEKLFF.

This clonotype was recorded at least ten times. The chain has TRBV29-1 and TRBJ2-7; 7 bases are shared with TRBD2. V lost 4 bases, J lost 2 bases, and 5 bases stayed unmatched. This CDR3 has 13 amino acids. Germline lookup yields CDR1 SQVTM and CDR2 ANQGSEA. Here the CDR3 reads CSVVSGETYEQYF. CDR3 nucleotide sequence: TGCAGCGTTGTCAGCGGGGAAACCTACGAGCAGTACTTC.

This clonotype rates as medium-sized. The chain joins TRBV28 to TRBJ1-1, with 9 bases that match TRBD1. CDR3 length equals 14 residues. With V trimmed by 7 bases and J by 4 bases, 7 bases remained unmatched. Germline V lookup: CDR1 MDHEN, CDR2 SYDVKM. The CDR3: CASTGNRGPTEAFF. CDR3 coding DNA: TGTGCCAGCACCGGAAACAGGGGGCCCACTGAAGCTTTCTTT.

The table lists this clonotype with a few counts. J is TRBJ1-1 and V is TRBV4-2; D may be TRBD1 (5 bases). V dropped 0 bases and J dropped 7 bases, with 9 bases sitting between them. CDR1 is LGHNA and CDR2 is YNFKEQ in the germline V gene. This CDR3 spans 13 amino acids. For the CDR3, the DNA is TGTGCCAGCAGCCAAGAACAGGCAAATGAAGCTTTCTTT. This encodes CASSQEQANEAFF.

This sequence joins TRBV29-1 and TRBJ2-7; D not resolved. The CDR3 has 12 residues. Germline V gene lookup returns CDR1 SQVTM and CDR2 ANQGSEA. The V end was cut by 7 bases, the J end by 4 bases, with 14 bases between. In nucleotides, the CDR3 is TGCAGCGCCTTACTGGGCAGGTACGAGCAGTACTTC. Its protein is CSALLGRYEQYF.

This clonotype was picked up many times. The CDR3 spells CASSPGGGFEAFF. Written as DNA, the CDR3 is TGCGCCAGCAGCCCCGGGGGCGGGTTTGAAGCTTTCTTT. This rearrangement joins TRBV5-1 to TRBJ1-1; D might be TRBD1 (6 bases). Between the trimmed V and J ends, which lost 4 bases and 7 bases, there was a span of 14 bases. Germline CDR1 SGHRS, CDR2 YFSETQ. CDR3 length: 13 amino acids.

This chain uses TRBV4-2 with TRBJ2-7; 7 bases are shared with TRBD2. The germline gives CDR1 LGHNA, CDR2 YNFKEQ. V shed 2 bases and J 0 bases; nucleotides not matched to a gene: 1. The CDR3 has 14 amino acids. This CDR3 reads CASSQLAASYEQYF. The CDR3, as DNA: TGTGCCAGCAGCCAACTAGCGGCCTCCTACGAGCAGTACTTC.

CDR3 in amino acids: CATSDGTANTEAFF. The CDR3 DNA reads as TGTGCCACCAGTGACGGGACCGCGAACACTGAAGCTTTCTTT. This chain joins TRBV24-1 and TRBJ1-1; D possibly corresponds to TRBD1 (5 bases). The CDR3 extends over 14 amino acids. Per the germline V gene, CDR1 is KGHDR and CDR2 is SFDVKD. The V end lost 4 bases, the J end lost 1 base, and 9 bases lay between the germline ends.

This clonotype occurred many times. The chain couples TRBV20-1 to TRBJ2-1, with 7 bases aligning to TRBD2. The CDR3 runs to 15 residues. The germline V gene has CDR1 DFQATT and CDR2 SNEGSKA (reference sequence). J lost 8 bases, V lost 0 bases, and 10 bases had no gene match. CDR3 in amino acids: CSAREAGVPLDEQFF. CDR3 nucleotide sequence: TGCAGTGCTAGAGAGGCGGGAGTCCCCCTCGATGAGCAGTTCTTC.

This clonotype appeared many times. This chain uses TRBV5-1 with TRBJ1-5; D gene uncertain. The germline V gene encodes CDR1 SGHRS and CDR2 YFSETQ. Trimming removed 4 bases at V and 4 bases at J, with 9 bases between. This CDR3 spans 13 amino acids. The CDR3 spells CASSTTPNQPQHF. In DNA, the CDR3 is TGCGCCAGCAGCACGACACCAAATCAGCCCCAGCATTTT.

This clonotype was counted between two and nine times. This chain links TRBV9 with TRBJ1-6, with D possibly being TRBD1 (5 bases). This CDR3 spans 14 amino acids. Germline V CDR1 and CDR2: SGDLS, YYNGEE. V lost 3 bases to trimming and J lost 6 bases, with 10 bases between them. The CDR3 sequence: CASSGDSRNSPLHF. DNA of the CDR3: TGTGCCAGCAGCGGAGACAGCCGTAATTCACCCCTCCACTTT.

CDR3 protein: CASSPPGQGAEHEQFF. In DNA, the CDR3 is TGCGCCAGCAGCCCCCCCGGACAGGGGGCGGAACATGAGCAGTTCTTC. J is TRBJ2-1 and V is TRBV5-1, with TRBD1 matching over 11 bases. The CDR3 covers 16 residues. V gave up 4 bases and J gave up 8 bases; unmatched junction bases: 11. From germline, CDR1 is SGHRS and CDR2 YFSETQ.

This clonotype was picked up many times. The chain links TRBV20-1 to TRBJ2-3, with TRBD1 matching over 9 bases. Germline V gives CDR1 DFQATT, CDR2 SNEGSKA (reference sequence). The CDR3 sequence is 12 residues long. V was pared by 5 bases and J by 6 bases, with 3 bases of the junction left unmatched. CDR3 amino acids: CSAEQGADTQYF. The DNA of the CDR3 is TGCAGTGCTGAACAGGGGGCCGATACGCAGTATTTT.

This clonotype was seen more than once but under ten times. This chain uses TRBV7-2 with TRBJ2-7; D possibly corresponds to TRBD2 (6 bases). The germline gives CDR1 SGHTA, CDR2 FQGNSA. V shed 5 bases and J shed 3 bases, with 14 bases lying between them. This CDR3 has 14 amino acids. In DNA, the CDR3 is TGTGCCAGCAGCCCGGGAGACGGGTACTACGAGCAGTACTTC. It codes for CASSPGDGYYEQYF. Full variable domain (rest looked up from reference TRBV7-2 and TRBJ2-7): GAGVSQSPSNKVTEKGKDVELRCDPISGHTALYWYRQSLGQGLEFLIYFQGNSAPDKSGLPSDRFSAERTGGSVSTLTIQRTQQEDSAVYLCASSPGDGYYEQYFGPGTRLTVT.

The chain has TRBV5-1 and TRBJ1-1; D not certain. V lost 0 bases and J 1 base, leaving 7 bases between the germline ends. CDR1 is SGHRS and CDR2 is YFSETQ in the germline V gene. There are 14 residues in the CDR3. The CDR3 nucleotides read TGCGCCAGCAGCTTGGACGGGCCGAACACTGAAGCTTTCTTT. It codes for CASSLDGPNTEAFF.

This clonotype came up a few times. The chain couples TRBV3-1 to TRBJ2-1, with 11 nucleotides matching TRBD2. Trimming removed 2 bases from V and 7 bases from J; junction bases left unmatched: 7. CDR3 length equals 16 residues. Germline V gene sequence: CDR1 LGHDT, CDR2 YNNKEL (reference sequence). The CDR3 region has the DNA TGTGCCAGCAGCCAAACGGGGACTAGCGGTGGGAATGAGCAGTTCTTC. Amino acid sequence: CASSQTGTSGGNEQFF.

A few counts support this clonotype. The chain recombines TRBV3-1 with TRBJ2-3; the match to TRBD2 covers 8 bases. CDR3 length: 17 residues. Germline-derived CDR1 and CDR2 are LGHDT and YNNKEL (reference sequence). V dropped 5 bases and J dropped 2; count of bases not matched to a gene: 12. CDR3 residues: CASSKPGLREDTDTQYF. CDR3 coding DNA: TGTGCCAGCAGCAAACCGGGATTGCGGGAGGACACAGATACGCAGTATTTT.

Concerning this clonotype: One base away lies a much larger clone, so this may be a sequencing read error. The rearrangement links TRBV7-9 to TRBJ1-2; 8 bases align to TRBD1. CDR3 length equals 14 residues. Germline CDR1 and CDR2: SEHNR and FQNEAQ (reference sequence). CDR3 amino acids: CASSSLDRDYGDTF. Here the CDR3 DNA reads TGTGCCAGCAGCTCCCTGGACAGGGACTATGGCGACACCTTC.